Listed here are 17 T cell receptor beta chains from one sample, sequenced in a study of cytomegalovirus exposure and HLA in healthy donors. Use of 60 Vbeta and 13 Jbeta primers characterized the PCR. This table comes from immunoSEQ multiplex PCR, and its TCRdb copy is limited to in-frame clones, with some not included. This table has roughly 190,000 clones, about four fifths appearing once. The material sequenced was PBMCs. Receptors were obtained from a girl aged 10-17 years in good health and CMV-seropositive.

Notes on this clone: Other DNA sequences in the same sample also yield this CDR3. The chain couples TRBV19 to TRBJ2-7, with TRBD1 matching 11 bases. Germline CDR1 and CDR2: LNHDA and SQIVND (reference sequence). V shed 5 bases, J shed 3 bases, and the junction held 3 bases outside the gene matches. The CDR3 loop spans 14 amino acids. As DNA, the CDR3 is TGTGCCAGTAGTCCCGGGACAGGGGGCTACGAGCAGTACTTC. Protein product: CASSPGTGGYEQYF.

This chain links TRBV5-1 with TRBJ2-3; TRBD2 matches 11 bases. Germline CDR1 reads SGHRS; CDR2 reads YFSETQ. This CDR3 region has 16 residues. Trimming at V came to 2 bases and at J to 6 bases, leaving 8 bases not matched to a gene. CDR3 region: CASSLQPSGGPDTQYF. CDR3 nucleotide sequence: TGCGCCAGCAGCTTACAACCTAGCGGGGGGCCGGATACGCAGTATTTT.

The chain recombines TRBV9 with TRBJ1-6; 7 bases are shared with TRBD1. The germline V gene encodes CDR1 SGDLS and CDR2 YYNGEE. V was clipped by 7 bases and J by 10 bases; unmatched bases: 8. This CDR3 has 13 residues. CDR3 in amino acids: CASGADRDSPLHF. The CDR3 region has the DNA TGTGCCAGCGGGGCCGACAGGGACTCACCCCTCCACTTT.

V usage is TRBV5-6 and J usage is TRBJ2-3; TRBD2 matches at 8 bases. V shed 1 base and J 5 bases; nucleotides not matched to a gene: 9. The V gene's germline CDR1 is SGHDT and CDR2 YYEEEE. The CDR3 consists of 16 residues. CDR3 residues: CASSLYTGGPGDTQYF. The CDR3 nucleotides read TGTGCCAGCAGCTTGTACACGGGGGGGCCGGGAGATACGCAGTATTTT.

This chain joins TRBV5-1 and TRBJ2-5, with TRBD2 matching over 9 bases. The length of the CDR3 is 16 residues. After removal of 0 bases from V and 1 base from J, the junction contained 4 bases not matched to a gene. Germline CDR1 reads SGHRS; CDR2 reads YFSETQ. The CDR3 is CASSLVASGIQETQYF. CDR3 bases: TGCGCCAGCAGCTTGGTCGCTAGCGGGATCCAAGAGACCCAGTACTTC.

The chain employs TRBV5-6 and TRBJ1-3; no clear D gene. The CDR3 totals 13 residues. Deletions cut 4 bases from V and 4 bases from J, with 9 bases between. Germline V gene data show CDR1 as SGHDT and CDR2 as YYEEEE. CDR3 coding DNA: TGTGCCAGCAGCATACGGTGGGGAAACACCATATATTTT. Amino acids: CASSIRWGNTIYF.

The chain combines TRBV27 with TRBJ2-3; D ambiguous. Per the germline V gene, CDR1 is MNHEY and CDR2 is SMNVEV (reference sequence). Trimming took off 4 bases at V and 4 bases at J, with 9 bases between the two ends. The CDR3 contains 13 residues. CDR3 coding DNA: TGTGCCAGCAGTTCCCCCACGGCAGATACGCAGTATTTT. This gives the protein CASSSPTADTQYF.

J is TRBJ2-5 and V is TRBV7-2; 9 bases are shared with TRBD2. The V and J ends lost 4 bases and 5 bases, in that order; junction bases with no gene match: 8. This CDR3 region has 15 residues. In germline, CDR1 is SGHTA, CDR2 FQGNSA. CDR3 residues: CASSYLAGLGETQYF. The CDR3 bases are TGTGCCAGCAGCTACCTAGCGGGGTTGGGGGAGACCCAGTACTTC. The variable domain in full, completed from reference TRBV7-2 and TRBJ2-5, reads GAGVSQSPSNKVTEKGKDVELRCDPISGHTALYWYRQSLGQGLEFLIYFQGNSAPDKSGLPSDRFSAERTGGSVSTLTIQRTQQEDSAVYLCASSYLAGLGETQYFGPGTRLLVL.

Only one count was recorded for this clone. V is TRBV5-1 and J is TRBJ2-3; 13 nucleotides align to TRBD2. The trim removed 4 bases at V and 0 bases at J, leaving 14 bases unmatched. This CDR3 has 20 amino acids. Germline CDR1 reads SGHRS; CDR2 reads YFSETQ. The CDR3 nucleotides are TGCGCCAGCAGCACCCCGACTAGCGGGGGGTCCTACTCTAGCACAGATACGCAGTATTTT. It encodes CASSTPTSGGSYSSTDTQYF.

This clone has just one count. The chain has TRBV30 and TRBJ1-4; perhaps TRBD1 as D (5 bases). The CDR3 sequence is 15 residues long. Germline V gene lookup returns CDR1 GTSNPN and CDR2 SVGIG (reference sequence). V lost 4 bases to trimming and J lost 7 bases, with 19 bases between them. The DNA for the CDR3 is TGTGCCTGGAACCCAGCGGGGCCATTGGGTGAAAAACTGTTTTTT. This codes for CAWNPAGPLGEKLFF.

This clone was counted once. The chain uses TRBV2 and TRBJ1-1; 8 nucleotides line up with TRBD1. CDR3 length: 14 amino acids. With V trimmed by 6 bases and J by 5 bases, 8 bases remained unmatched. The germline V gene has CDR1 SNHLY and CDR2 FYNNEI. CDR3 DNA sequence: TGTGCCAGCAGCCAACAGGGGGGCCGGACTGAAGCTTTCTTT. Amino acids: CASSQQGGRTEAFF.

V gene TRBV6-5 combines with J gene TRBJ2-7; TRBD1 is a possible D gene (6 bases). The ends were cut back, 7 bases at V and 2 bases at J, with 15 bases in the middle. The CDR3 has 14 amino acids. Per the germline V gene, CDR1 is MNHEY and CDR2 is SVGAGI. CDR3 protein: CASTQGGAPYEQYF. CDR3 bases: TGTGCCAGCACCCAAGGGGGAGCCCCCTACGAGCAGTACTTC.

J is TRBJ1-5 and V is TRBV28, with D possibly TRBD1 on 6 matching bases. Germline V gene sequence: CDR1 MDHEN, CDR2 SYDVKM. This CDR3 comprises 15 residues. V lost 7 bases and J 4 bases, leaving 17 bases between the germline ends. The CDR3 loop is CASNLAGTPNQPQHF. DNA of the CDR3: TGTGCCAGCAACTTAGCCGGGACACCTAATCAGCCCCAGCATTTT.

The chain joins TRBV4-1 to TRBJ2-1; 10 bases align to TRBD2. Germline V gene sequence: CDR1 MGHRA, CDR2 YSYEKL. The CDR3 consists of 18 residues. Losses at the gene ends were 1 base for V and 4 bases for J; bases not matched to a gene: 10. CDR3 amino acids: CASSQGDGSGGQYNEQFF. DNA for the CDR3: TGCGCCAGCAGCCAAGGGGACGGTAGCGGGGGGCAATACAATGAGCAGTTCTTC.

CDR3 sequence (DNA): TGTGCCAGCAACTATCGCAGAAATGAGCAGTACTTC. Its protein is CASNYRRNEQYF. The rearrangement uses TRBV6-5 and TRBJ2-7; D remains ambiguous. Per the germline V gene, CDR1 is MNHEY and CDR2 is SVGAGI. The CDR3 sequence is 12 residues long. V lost 7 bases and J 7 bases, leaving 14 bases between the germline ends.

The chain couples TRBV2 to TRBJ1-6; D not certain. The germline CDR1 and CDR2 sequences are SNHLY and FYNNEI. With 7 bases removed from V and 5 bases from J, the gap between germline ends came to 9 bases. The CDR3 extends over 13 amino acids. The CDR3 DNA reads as TGTGCCAGCACGAGGGAGGATAATTCACCCCTCCACTTT. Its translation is CASTREDNSPLHF.

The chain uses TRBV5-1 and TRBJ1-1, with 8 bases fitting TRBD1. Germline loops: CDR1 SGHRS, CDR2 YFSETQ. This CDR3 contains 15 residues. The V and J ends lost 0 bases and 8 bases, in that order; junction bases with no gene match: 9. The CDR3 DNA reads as TGCGCCAGCAGCTTGGCGTCGACAGGGGAGACCGAAGCTTTCTTT. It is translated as CASSLASTGETEAFF.